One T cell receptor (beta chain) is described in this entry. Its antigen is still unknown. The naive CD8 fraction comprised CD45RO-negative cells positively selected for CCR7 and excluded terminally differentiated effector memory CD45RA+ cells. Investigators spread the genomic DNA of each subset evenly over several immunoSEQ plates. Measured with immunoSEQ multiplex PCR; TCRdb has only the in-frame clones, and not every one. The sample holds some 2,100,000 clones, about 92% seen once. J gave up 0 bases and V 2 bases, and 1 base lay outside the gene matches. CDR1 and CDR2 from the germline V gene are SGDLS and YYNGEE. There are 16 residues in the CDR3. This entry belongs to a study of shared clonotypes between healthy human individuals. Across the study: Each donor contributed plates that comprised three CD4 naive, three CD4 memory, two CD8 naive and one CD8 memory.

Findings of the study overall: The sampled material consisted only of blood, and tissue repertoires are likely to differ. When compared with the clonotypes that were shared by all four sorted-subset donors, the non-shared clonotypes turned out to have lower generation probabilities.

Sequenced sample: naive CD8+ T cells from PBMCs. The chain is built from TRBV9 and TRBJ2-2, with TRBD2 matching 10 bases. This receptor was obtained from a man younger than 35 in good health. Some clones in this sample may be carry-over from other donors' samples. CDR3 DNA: TGTGCCAGCAGCGTCGGACTAGCGGCGAACACCGGGGAGCTGTTTTTT. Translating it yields CASSVGLAANTGELFF. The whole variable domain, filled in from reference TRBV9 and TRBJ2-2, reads DSGVTQTPKHLITATGQRVTLRCSPRSGDLSVYWYQQSLDQGLQFLIQYYNGEERAKGNILERFSAQQFPDLHSELNLSSLELGDSALYFCASSVGLAANTGELFFGEGSRLTVL.